Below, 13 T cell receptor beta chains from the same sample are listed, as sequenced in a study of cytomegalovirus exposure and HLA in healthy donors. Only in-frame clones appear in the TCRdb table, and some are missing; sequencing was by immunoSEQ multiplex PCR. The sample comprises around 66,000 clones, nearly 98% of which are singletons, and around 1.5% rests with the top ten. The sequencing input was PBMCs. The receptors stem from a woman under 30 in good health and CMV-seropositive.

The chain joins TRBV28 to TRBJ1-5; D is uncertain. The CDR3 is made up of 13 amino acids. Trimming removed 8 bases from V and 5 bases from J, with 13 bases in between. Germline CDR1 is MDHEN and CDR2 is SYDVKM. The CDR3 nucleotides are TGTGCCAGCTCGGCGGGGTTCGATCAGCCCCAGCATTTT. Translation: CASSAGFDQPQHF.

The rearrangement links TRBV7-9 to TRBJ2-3; 13 bases line up with TRBD2. V dropped 5 bases and J dropped 4; count of bases not matched to a gene: 6. CDR1 and CDR2 from the germline V gene are SEHNR and FQNEAQ (reference sequence). The CDR3 has 16 residues. The CDR3 here is CASSLRTSGSSDTQYF. CDR3 DNA sequence: TGTGCCAGCAGCCTAAGGACTAGCGGGAGCTCAGATACGCAGTATTTT.

The chain combines TRBV28 with TRBJ1-5; D is ambiguous. The CDR3 runs 12 residues. V was pared by 3 bases and J by 6 bases, with 6 bases between. CDR1 MDHEN and CDR2 SYDVKM come from the germline V gene. CDR3 sequence (DNA): TGTGCCAGCAGTTTTCCCGTTCAGCCCCAGCATTTT. It codes for CASSFPVQPQHF.

The chain carries TRBV5-1 and TRBJ2-2; tentative D call: TRBD1 (5 bases). Trimming left V 1 base short and J 6 bases short, with 7 bases between. This CDR3 contains 13 residues. Germline V gene sequence: CDR1 SGHRS, CDR2 YFSETQ. CDR3 protein: CASSLKGAGELFF. The CDR3 DNA reads as TGCGCCAGCAGCTTGAAAGGGGCCGGGGAGCTGTTTTTT.

The rearrangement joins TRBV6-1 to TRBJ1-1, with D perhaps matching TRBD1 (5 bases). The CDR3 runs 13 residues. Germline lookup yields CDR1 MNHNS and CDR2 SASEGT. Deletions cut 4 bases from V and 0 bases from J, with 6 bases between. The CDR3 reads CASSAQVNTEAFF. DNA of the CDR3: TGTGCCAGCAGTGCACAGGTGAACACTGAAGCTTTCTTT.

The rearrangement links TRBV7-3 to TRBJ2-2; TRBD2 matches at 7 bases. The J segment lost 3 bases and the V segment lost 0 bases, leaving 7 bases of the junction unmatched. This CDR3 spans 17 amino acids. Germline loops: CDR1 SGHTA, CDR2 FQGTGA. The CDR3, as DNA: TGTGCCAGCAGCTTAACCGGTCCCGGGAGGTACACCGGGGAGCTGTTTTTT. Translated, it gives CASSLTGPGRYTGELFF.

The chain employs TRBV19 and TRBJ2-7, with TRBD2 identical over 10 bases. CDR1 is LNHDA, CDR2 SQIVND, per germline (reference sequence). Trimming took 1 base from V and 3 from J; bases not matched to a gene: 12. The CDR3 runs to 18 residues. CDR3 bases: TGTGCCAGTAGTATAGGGCCCCCTTCTGCTAGCGGGAGCTACGAGCAGTACTTC. Protein: CASSIGPPSASGSYEQYF.

This chain links TRBV4-1 with TRBJ1-4, with 10 bases matching TRBD1. The V gene end was trimmed by 4 bases and the J gene end by 5 bases; junction bases not matched to a gene: 4. This CDR3 comprises 15 residues. In germline, CDR1 is MGHRA, CDR2 YSYEKL. The CDR3 reads CASSPRQGANEKLFF. In DNA, the CDR3 is TGCGCCAGCAGCCCCCGACAGGGGGCGAATGAAAAACTGTTTTTT.

The chain has TRBV4-2 and TRBJ2-1; weak D call: TRBD2 (6 bases). The V gene's germline CDR1 is LGHNA and CDR2 YNFKEQ. Trimming took off 0 bases at V and 4 bases at J, with 16 bases between the two ends. The CDR3 length is 17 residues. CDR3 residues: CASSQDLGSSAYNEQFF. CDR3 DNA sequence: TGTGCCAGCAGCCAAGATCTGGGGTCTAGCGCATACAATGAGCAGTTCTTC.

CDR3 nucleotide sequence: TGTGCCAGCAGCCTAACGAATGGACAGGGTGGCTATGGCTACACCTTC. It codes for CASSLTNGQGGYGYTF. The chain combines TRBV12-1 with TRBJ1-2; the table's D call of TRBD1 was not tested on the DNA. TRBV12-1 is reported as a pseudogene. The CDR3 is 16 residues long.

V gene TRBV28 combines with J gene TRBJ2-7, with D maybe TRBD1 (5 bases). CDR3 length: 14 residues. Germline-derived CDR1 and CDR2 are MDHEN and SYDVKM. Trimming stripped 7 bases from V and 2 bases from J, with 15 bases between. CDR3 region: CASTGHPRTYEQYF. The CDR3 DNA is TGTGCCAGCACCGGACACCCCAGAACCTACGAGCAGTACTTC.

The gene calls are TRBV2 and TRBJ2-5, with TRBD2 identical over 7 bases. The CDR3 covers 14 residues. CDR1 is SNHLY, CDR2 FYNNEI, per germline. V shed 7 bases, J shed 3 bases, and the junction held 8 bases outside the gene matches. CDR3 DNA sequence: TGTGCCAGCACAGAGGGGAGGGAAGAAGAGACCCAGTACTTC. This gives the protein CASTEGREEETQYF.

The rearrangement joins TRBV7-9 to TRBJ1-4; no firm D call. Per the germline V gene, CDR1 is SEHNR and CDR2 is FQNEAQ (reference sequence). V was trimmed by 7 bases and J by 3 bases, leaving 9 bases between them. The CDR3 sequence is 13 residues long. CDR3 in amino acids: CASNTGSNEKLFF. The CDR3 DNA reads as TGTGCCAGCAACACGGGTTCTAATGAAAAACTGTTTTTT.